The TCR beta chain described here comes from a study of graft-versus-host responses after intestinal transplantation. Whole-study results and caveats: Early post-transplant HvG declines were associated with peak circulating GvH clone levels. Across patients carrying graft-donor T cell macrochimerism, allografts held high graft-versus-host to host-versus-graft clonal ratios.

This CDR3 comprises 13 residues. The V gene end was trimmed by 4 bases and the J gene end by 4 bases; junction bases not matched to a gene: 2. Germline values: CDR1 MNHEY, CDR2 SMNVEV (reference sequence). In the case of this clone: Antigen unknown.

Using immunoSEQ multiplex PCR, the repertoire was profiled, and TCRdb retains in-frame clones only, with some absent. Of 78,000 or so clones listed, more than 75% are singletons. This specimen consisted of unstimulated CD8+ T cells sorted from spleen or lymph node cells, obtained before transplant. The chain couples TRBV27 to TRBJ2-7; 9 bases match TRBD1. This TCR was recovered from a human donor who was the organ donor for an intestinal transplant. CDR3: CASSSGQGYEQYF. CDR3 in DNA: TGTGCCAGCAGTTCGGGACAGGGTTACGAGCAGTACTTC.